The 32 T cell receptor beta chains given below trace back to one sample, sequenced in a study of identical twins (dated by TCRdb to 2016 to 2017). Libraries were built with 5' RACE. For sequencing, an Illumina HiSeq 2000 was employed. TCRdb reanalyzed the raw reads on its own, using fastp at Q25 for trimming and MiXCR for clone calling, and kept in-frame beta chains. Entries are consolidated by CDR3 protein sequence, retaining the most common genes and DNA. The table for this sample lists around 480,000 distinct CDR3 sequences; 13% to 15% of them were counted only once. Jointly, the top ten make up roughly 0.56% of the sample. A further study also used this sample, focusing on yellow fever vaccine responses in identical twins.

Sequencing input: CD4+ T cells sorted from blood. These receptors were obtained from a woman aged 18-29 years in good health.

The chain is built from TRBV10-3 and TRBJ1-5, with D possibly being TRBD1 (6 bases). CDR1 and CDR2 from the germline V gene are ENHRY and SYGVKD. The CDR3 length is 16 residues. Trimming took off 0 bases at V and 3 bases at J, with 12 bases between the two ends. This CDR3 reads CAISESGTRNNQPQHF. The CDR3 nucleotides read TGTGCCATCAGTGAGTCCGGGACAAGAAACAATCAGCCCCAGCATTTT.

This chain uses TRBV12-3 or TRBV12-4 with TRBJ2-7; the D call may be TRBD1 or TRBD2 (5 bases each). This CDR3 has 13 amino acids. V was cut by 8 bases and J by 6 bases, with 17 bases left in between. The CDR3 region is CASFQIEGREQYF. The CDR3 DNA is TGTGCCAGCTTCCAAATTGAGGGGCGCGAGCAGTACTTC.

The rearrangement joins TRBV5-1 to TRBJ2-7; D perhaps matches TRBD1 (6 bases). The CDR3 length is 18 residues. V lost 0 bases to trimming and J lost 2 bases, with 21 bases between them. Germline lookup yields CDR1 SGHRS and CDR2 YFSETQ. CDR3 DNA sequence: TGCGCCAGCAGCTTGGAGCAGGCGGCGACAGGCGCGCCCTACGAGCAGTACTTC. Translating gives CASSLEQAATGAPYEQYF.

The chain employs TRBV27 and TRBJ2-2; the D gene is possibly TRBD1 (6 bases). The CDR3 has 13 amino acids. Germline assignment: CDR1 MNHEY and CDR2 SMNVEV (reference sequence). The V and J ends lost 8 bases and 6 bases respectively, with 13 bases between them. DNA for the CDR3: TGTGCCAGCTCTTTGGGGGCCTCCGGGGAGCTGTTTTTT. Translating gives CASSLGASGELFF.

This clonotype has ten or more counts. The CDR3: CASSPNSDTQYF. The CDR3 DNA sequence: TGCGCCAGCAGCCCAAATTCGGATACGCAGTATTTT. The chain carries TRBV5-1 and TRBJ2-3; D not resolved. V lost 4 bases and J lost 6, with 9 bases in between. Germline V lookup: CDR1 SGHRS, CDR2 YFSETQ. The CDR3 runs 12 residues.

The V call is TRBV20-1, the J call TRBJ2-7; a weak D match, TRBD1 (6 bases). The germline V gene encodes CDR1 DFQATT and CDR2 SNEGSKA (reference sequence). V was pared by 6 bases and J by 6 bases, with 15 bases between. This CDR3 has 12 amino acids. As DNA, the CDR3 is TGCAGTGCGCTGCCAGGGGTGGGCGAGCAGTACTTC. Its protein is CSALPGVGEQYF.

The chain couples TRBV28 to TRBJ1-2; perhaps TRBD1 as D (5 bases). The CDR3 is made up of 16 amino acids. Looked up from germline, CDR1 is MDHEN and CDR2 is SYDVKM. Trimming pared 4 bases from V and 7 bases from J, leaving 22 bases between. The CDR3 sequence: CASSSPTGGTRGGYTF. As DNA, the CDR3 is TGTGCCAGCAGTTCGCCTACGGGGGGGACGAGGGGTGGCTACACCTTC.

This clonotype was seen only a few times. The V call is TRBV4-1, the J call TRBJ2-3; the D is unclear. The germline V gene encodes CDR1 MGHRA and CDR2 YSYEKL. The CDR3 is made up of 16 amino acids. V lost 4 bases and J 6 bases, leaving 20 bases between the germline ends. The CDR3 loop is CASSLVTDPLGDTQYF. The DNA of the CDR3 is TGCGCCAGCAGCCTCGTGACGGATCCGTTGGGGGATACGCAGTATTTT.

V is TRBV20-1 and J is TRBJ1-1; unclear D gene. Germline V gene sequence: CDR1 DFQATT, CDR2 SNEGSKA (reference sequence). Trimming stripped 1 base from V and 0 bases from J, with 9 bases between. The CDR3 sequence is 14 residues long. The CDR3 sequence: CSARAGALNTEAFF. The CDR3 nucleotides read TGCAGTGCTAGAGCGGGTGCGTTGAACACTGAAGCTTTCTTT.

The CDR3 reads CASSLDGTAYYEQYF. In nucleotides, the CDR3 is TGCGCCAGCAGCTTGGATGGGACAGCATACTACGAGCAGTACTTC. V gene TRBV5-1 combines with J gene TRBJ2-7; TRBD1 matches 7 bases. Trimming at V came to 0 bases and at J to 3 bases, leaving 6 bases not matched to a gene. The CDR3 is 15 residues long. CDR1 is SGHRS, CDR2 YFSETQ, per germline.

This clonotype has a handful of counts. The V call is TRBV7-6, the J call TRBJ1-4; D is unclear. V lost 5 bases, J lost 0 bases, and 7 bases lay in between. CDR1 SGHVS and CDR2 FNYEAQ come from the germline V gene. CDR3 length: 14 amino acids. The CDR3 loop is CASSRRSTNEKLFF. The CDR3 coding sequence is TGTGCCAGCAGCCGACGGTCAACTAATGAAAAACTGTTTTTT.

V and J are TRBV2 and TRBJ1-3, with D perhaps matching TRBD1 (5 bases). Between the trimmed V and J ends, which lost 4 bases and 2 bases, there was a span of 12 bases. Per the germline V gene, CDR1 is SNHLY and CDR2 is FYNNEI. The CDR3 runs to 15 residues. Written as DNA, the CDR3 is TGTGCCAGCAGTGCCCAGGGAAATCCTGGAAACACCATATATTTT. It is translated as CASSAQGNPGNTIYF.

The CDR3 protein is CASSFTSYYGYTF. In DNA form, the CDR3 reads TGTGCCAGCAGCTTTACGAGTTACTATGGCTACACCTTC. The V call is TRBV11-2, the J call TRBJ1-2; D remains unclear. CDR1 and CDR2 from the germline V gene are SGHAT and FQNNGV. This CDR3 has 13 amino acids. Trimming pared 3 bases from V and 3 bases from J, leaving 8 bases between.

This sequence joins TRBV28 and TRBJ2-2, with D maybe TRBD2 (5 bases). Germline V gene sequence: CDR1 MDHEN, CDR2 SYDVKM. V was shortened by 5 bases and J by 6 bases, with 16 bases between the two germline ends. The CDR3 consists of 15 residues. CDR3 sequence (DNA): TGTGCCAGCAGTACGGGGTTACAGATCGCCGGGGAGCTGTTTTTT. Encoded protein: CASSTGLQIAGELFF. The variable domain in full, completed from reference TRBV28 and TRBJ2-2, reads DVKVTQSSRYLVKRTGEKVFLECVQDMDHENMFWYRQDPGLGLRLIYFSYDVKMKEKGDIPEGYSVSREKKERFSLILESASTNQTSMYLCASSTGLQIAGELFFGEGSRLTVL.

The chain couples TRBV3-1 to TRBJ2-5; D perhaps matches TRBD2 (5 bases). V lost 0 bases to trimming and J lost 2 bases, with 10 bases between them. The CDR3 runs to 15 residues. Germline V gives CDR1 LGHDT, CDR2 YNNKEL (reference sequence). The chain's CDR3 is CASSQDPSGQETQYF. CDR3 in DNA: TGTGCCAGCAGCCAAGACCCCAGCGGACAAGAGACCCAGTACTTC.

The CDR3 reads CASSSSTKGTYNEQFF. CDR3 nucleotide sequence: TGTGCCAGCAGCTCGAGTACCAAGGGAACCTACAATGAGCAGTTCTTC. J is TRBJ2-1 and V is TRBV5-6; D remains ambiguous. V lost 3 bases to trimming and J lost 2 bases, with 15 bases between them. Germline CDR1 is SGHDT and CDR2 is YYEEEE. The length of the CDR3 is 16 residues. Drawing the rest from reference TRBV5-6 and TRBJ2-1, the complete variable domain is DAGVTQSPTHLIKTRGQQVTLRCSPKSGHDTVSWYQQALGQGPQFIFQYYEEEERQRGNFPDRFSGHQFPNYSSELNVNALLLGDSALYLCASSSSTKGTYNEQFFGPGTRLTVL.

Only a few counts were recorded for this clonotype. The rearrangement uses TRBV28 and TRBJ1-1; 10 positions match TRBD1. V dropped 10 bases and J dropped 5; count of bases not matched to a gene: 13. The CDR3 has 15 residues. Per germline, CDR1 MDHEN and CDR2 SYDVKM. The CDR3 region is CATIVGTGVKTEAFF. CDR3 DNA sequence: TGTGCCACCATTGTCGGGACAGGGGTTAAAACTGAAGCTTTCTTT.

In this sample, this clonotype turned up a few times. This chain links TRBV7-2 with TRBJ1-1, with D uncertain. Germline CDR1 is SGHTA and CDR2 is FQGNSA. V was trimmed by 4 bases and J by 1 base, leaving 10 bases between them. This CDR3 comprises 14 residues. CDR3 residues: CASSYQHRNTEAFF. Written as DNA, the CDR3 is TGTGCCAGCAGCTATCAACACAGGAACACTGAAGCTTTCTTT.

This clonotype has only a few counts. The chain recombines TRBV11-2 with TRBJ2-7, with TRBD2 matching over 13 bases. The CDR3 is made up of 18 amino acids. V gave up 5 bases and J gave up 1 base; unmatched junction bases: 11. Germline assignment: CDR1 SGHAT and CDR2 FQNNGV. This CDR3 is CASSRTGTSGTGSYEQYF. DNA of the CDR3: TGTGCCAGCAGCCGGACCGGGACTAGCGGGACGGGGTCCTACGAGCAGTACTTC.

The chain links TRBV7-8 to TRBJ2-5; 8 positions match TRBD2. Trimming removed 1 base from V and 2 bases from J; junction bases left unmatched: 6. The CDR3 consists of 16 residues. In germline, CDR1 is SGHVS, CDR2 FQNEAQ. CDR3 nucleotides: TGTGCCAGCAGCTTAGTGGGTAGCGGGACTCAAGAGACCCAGTACTTC. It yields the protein CASSLVGSGTQETQYF.

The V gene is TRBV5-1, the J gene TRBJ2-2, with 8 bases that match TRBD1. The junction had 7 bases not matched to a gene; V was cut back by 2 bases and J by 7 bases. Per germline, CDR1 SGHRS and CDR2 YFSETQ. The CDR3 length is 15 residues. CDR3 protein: CASSLHQGAGGELFF. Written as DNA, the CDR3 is TGCGCCAGCAGCTTACACCAGGGGGCTGGCGGGGAGCTGTTTTTT.

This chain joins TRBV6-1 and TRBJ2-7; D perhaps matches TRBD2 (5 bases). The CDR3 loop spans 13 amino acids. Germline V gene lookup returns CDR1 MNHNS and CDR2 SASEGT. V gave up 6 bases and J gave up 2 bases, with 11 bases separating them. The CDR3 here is CASSGVLTYEQYF. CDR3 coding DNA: TGTGCCAGCAGCGGGGTCTTAACCTACGAGCAGTACTTC.

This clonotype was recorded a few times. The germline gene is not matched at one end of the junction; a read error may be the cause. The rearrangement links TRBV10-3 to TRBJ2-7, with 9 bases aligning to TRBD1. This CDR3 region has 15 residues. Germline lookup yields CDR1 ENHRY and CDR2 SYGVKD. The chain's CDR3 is CAISESQGASNEQYF. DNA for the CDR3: TGTGCCATCAGTGAGTCACAGGGGGCCTCCAACGAGCAGTACTTC.

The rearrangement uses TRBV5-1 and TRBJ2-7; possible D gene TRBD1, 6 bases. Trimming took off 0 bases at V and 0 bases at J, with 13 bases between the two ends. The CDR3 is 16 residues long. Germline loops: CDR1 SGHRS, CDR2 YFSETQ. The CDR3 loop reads CASSLGAGAISYEQYF. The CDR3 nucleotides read TGCGCCAGCAGCTTGGGAGCAGGGGCGATCTCCTACGAGCAGTACTTC.

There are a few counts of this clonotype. This CDR3 is CASSGWLAGGETQYF. As DNA, the CDR3 is TGTGCCAGCAGTGGGTGGCTAGCGGGGGGAGAGACCCAGTACTTC. The V and J genes are TRBV2 and TRBJ2-5, with 11 bases that match TRBD2. Trimming took 4 bases from V and 4 from J; bases not matched to a gene: 5. The length of the CDR3 is 15 residues. Germline CDR1 is SNHLY and CDR2 is FYNNEI. The full variable domain, completed using reference TRBV2 and TRBJ2-5, is EPEVTQTPSHQVTQMGQEVILRCVPISNHLYFYWYRQILGQKVEFLVSFYNNEISEKSEIFDDQFSVERPDGSNFTLKIRSTKLEDSAMYFCASSGWLAGGETQYFGPGTRLLVL.

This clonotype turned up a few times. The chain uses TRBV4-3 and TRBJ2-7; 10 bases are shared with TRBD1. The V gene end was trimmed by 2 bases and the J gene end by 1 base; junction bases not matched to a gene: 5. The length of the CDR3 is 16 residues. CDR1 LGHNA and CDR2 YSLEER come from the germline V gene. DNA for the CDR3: TGCGCCAGCAGCCAAAAGGCGGGACAGGGGTCCTACGAGCAGTACTTC. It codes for CASSQKAGQGSYEQYF.

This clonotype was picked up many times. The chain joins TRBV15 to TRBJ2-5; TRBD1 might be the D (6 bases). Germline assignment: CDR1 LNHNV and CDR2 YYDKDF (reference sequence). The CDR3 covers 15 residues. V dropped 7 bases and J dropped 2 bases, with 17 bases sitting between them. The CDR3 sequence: CATNDRMGYQETQYF. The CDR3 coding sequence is TGTGCCACCAACGACAGGATGGGGTATCAAGAGACCCAGTACTTC. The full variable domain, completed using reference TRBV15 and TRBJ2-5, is DAMVIQNPRYQVTQFGKPVTLSCSQTLNHNVMYWYQQKSSQAPKLLFHYYDKDFNNEADTPDNFQSRRPNTSFCFLDIRSPGLGDTAMYLCATNDRMGYQETQYFGPGTRLLVL.

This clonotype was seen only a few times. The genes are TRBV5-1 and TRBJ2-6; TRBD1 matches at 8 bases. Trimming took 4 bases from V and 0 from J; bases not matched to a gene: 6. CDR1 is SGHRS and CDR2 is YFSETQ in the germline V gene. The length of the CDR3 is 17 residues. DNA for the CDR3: TGCGCCAGCAGCGCCGACACAGGGGGCTCTGGGGCCAACGTCCTGACTTTC. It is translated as CASSADTGGSGANVLTF.

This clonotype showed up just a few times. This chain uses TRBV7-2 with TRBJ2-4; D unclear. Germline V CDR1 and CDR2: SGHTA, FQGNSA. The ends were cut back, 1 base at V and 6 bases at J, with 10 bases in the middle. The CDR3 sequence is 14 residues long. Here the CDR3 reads CASSLGYQPNIQYF. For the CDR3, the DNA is TGTGCCAGCAGCTTAGGTTACCAGCCAAACATTCAGTACTTC.

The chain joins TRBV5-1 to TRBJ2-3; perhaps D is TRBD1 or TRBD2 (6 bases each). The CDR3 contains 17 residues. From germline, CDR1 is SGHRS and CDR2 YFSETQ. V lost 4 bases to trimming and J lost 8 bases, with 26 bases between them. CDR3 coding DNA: TGCGCCAGCAGCAACAGGACTTCGGGGGCGGCAGGGGCTACGCAGTATTTT. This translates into CASSNRTSGAAGATQYF. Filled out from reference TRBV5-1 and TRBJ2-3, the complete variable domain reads KAGVTQTPRYLIKTRGQQVTLSCSPISGHRSVSWYQQTPGQGLQFLFEYFSETQRNKGNFPGRFSGRQFSNSRSEMNVSTLELGDSALYLCASSNRTSGAAGATQYFGPGTRLTVL.

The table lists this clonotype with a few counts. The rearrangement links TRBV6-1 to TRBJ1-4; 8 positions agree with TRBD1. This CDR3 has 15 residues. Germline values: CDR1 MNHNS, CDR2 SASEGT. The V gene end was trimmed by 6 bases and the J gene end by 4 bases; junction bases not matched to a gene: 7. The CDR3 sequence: CASRSRGRGNEKLFF. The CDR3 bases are TGTGCCAGCAGGTCCAGGGGGCGGGGTAATGAAAAACTGTTTTTT.

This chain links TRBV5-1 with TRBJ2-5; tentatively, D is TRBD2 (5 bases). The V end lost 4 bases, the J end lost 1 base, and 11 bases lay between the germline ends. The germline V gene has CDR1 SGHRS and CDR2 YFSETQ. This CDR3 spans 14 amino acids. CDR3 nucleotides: TGCGCCAGCAGCAAACCGGGAATCCAAGAGACCCAGTACTTC. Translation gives CASSKPGIQETQYF.